This T cell receptor beta chain was recovered during a study of T-cell reconstitution after alpha-beta-depleted transplantation in children. The CDR3 is 15 amino acids. Germline CDR1 is SGHRS and CDR2 is YFSETQ. The ends were cut back, 4 bases at V and 0 bases at J, with 13 bases in the middle. A TCRbeta library incorporating unique molecular identifiers was prepared. TCRdb recomputed calls from the PCR reads with MiXCR, one row per CDR3 protein. The profile covers some 200,000 distinct CDR3 sequences, with 9% to 10% appearing a single time and 5.1% taken by the ten largest. The receptor's source is a human donor who donated a stem cell graft to a child with SCID. This specimen was PBMCs from the stem cell graft donor, taken from the stem cell graft. The chain employs TRBV5-1 and TRBJ1-1, with a weak D call TRBD1 (5 bases). The CDR3 region has the DNA TGCGCCAGCAGCGGGGGAAAGACGGTGAACACTGAAGCTTTCTTT. Its translation is CASSGGKTVNTEAFF.